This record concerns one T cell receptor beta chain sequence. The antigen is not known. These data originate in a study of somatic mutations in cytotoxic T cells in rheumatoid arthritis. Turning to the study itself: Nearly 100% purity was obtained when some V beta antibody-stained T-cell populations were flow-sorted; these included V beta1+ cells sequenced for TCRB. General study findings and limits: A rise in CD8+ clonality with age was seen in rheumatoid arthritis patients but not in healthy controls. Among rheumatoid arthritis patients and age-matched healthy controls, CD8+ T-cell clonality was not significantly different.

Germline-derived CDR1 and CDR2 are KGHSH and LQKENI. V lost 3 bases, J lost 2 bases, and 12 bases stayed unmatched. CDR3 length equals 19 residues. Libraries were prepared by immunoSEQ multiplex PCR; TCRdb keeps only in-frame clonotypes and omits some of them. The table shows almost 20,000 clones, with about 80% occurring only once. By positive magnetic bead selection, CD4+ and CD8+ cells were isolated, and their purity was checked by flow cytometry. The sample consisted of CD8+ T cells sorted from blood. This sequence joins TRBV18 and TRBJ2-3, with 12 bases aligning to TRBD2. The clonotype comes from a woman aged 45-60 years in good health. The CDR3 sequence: CASSPGQRTSGVFTDTQYF. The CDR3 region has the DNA TGTGCCAGCTCACCGGGACAGAGGACTAGCGGGGTGTTCACAGATACGCAGTATTTT.